What follows are 15 T cell receptor beta chains derived from one specimen sequenced in a study of graft-versus-host responses after intestinal transplantation. Data came from immunoSEQ multiplex PCR; TCRdb stores just in-frame clones and leaves some out. The table has some 84,000 clones, roughly 80% seen once; the top ten hold approximately 0.84%. No cognate antigen is known for these TCRs. Sequenced material: unstimulated CD4+ T cells sorted from spleen or lymph node cells, taken before intestinal transplant. The receptors shown here come from a human donor who received an intestinal transplant.

The V and J genes are TRBV28 and TRBJ2-2; D gene uncertain. Germline V gene sequence: CDR1 MDHEN, CDR2 SYDVKM. This CDR3 has 13 residues. Trimming removed 3 bases at V and 3 bases at J, with 5 bases between. CDR3 DNA sequence: TGTGCCAGCAGTTTCGGAGACACCGGGGAGCTGTTTTTT. Amino acid sequence: CASSFGDTGELFF.

The V and J genes are TRBV6-6 and TRBJ2-7, with D tentatively TRBD2 (6 bases). Between the trimmed V and J ends, which lost 6 bases and 4 bases, there was a span of 7 bases. The CDR3 spans 11 residues. Germline CDR1 MNHNY, CDR2 SVGAGI (reference sequence). The CDR3 DNA sequence: TGTGCCAGCAGCGGGACTTACGAGCAGTACTTC. This codes for CASSGTYEQYF.

The chain uses TRBV11-3 and TRBJ2-5, with a weak D call TRBD2 (5 bases). Germline CDR1 reads SGHNT; CDR2 reads YENEEA. The CDR3 contains 15 residues. Trimming stripped 5 bases from V and 1 base from J, with 14 bases between. The CDR3 loop reads CASSPGNGLQETQYF. In nucleotides, the CDR3 is TGTGCCAGCAGCCCGGGGAATGGGCTCCAAGAGACCCAGTACTTC.

The chain carries TRBV7-6 and TRBJ1-6; TRBD1 matches 7 bases. The CDR3 has 13 amino acids. The J segment lost 9 bases and the V segment lost 8 bases, leaving 7 bases of the junction unmatched. From germline, CDR1 is SGHVS and CDR2 FNYEAQ. CDR3 DNA: TGTGCCAGCGAGACAGGGAGCGGTTCACCCCTCCACTTT. This encodes CASETGSGSPLHF.

This rearrangement joins TRBV28 to TRBJ2-7; 8 bases match TRBD1. In germline, CDR1 is MDHEN, CDR2 SYDVKM. CDR3 length: 14 residues. The V segment lost 5 bases and the J segment 5 bases; nucleotides outside the gene matches: 8. CDR3 sequence (DNA): TGTGCCAGCAGTGCGCGACAGGGGTATGACGAGCAGTACTTC. This codes for CASSARQGYDEQYF.

For this clone: Other DNA variants within this sample encode the same CDR3. V is TRBV2 and J is TRBJ1-4, with D tentatively TRBD1 (6 bases). Trimming took 5 bases from V and 0 from J, leaving 10 bases between them. Germline loops: CDR1 SNHLY, CDR2 FYNNEI. This CDR3 has 15 amino acids. CDR3 loop: CASSRSGATNEKLFF. In DNA, the CDR3 is TGTGCCAGCAGTCGATCAGGGGCAACTAATGAAAAACTGTTTTTT.

The chain joins TRBV5-6 to TRBJ2-2; 11 bases line up with TRBD1. Germline-derived CDR1 and CDR2 are SGHDT and YYEEEE. V was pared by 3 bases and J by 0 bases, with 4 bases of the junction left unmatched. This CDR3 has 17 amino acids. CDR3 coding DNA: TGTGCCAGCAGCTGGACAGGGGGCCCTTCGAACACCGGGGAGCTGTTTTTT. It is translated as CASSWTGGPSNTGELFF.

This rearrangement joins TRBV30 to TRBJ1-1, with D maybe TRBD1 (6 bases). The CDR3 totals 12 residues. V lost 6 bases and J lost 3, with 11 bases in between. CDR1 and CDR2 from the germline V gene are GTSNPN and SVGIG (reference sequence). CDR3 region: CACRGSDTEAFF. DNA of the CDR3: TGTGCCTGTAGGGGGTCTGACACTGAAGCTTTCTTT.

V usage is TRBV11-2 and J usage is TRBJ2-5, with a possible D match to TRBD2 (5 bases). The length of the CDR3 is 17 residues. Looked up from germline, CDR1 is SGHAT and CDR2 is FQNNGV. V was clipped by 0 bases and J by 4 bases, with 18 bases between them. The DNA for the CDR3 is TGTGCCAGCAGCTTAGAAGGAGCGACTACGTATCGAGAGACCCAGTACTTC. It is translated as CASSLEGATTYRETQYF. Based on the CDR3 plus reference TRBV11-2 and TRBJ2-5, the full variable domain is EAGVAQSPRYKIIEKRQSVAFWCNPISGHATLYWYQQILGQGPKLLIQFQNNGVVDDSQLPKDRFSAERLKGVDSTLKIQPAKLEDSAVYLCASSLEGATTYRETQYFGPGTRLLVL.

The V gene is TRBV11-2, the J gene TRBJ2-3; possibly TRBD2 for D (5 bases). Germline lookup yields CDR1 SGHAT and CDR2 FQNNGV. The CDR3 covers 14 residues. V was shortened by 3 bases and J by 4 bases, with 11 bases between the two germline ends. CDR3 residues: CASSFSDSPDTQYF. CDR3 coding DNA: TGTGCCAGCAGCTTTAGCGATAGCCCAGATACGCAGTATTTT.

The chain has TRBV5-8 and TRBJ1-4, with TRBD1 as a possible D gene (6 bases). V was trimmed by 4 bases and J by 5 bases, leaving 9 bases between them. The V gene's germline CDR1 is SGHTS and CDR2 YDEGEE. The CDR3 totals 13 residues. The CDR3 region is CASSEDRNEKLFF. CDR3 nucleotides: TGTGCCAGCAGCGAAGACAGGAATGAAAAACTGTTTTTT.

The CDR3 DNA is TGTGCCAGCAGTTGGACTAGCGGCTACGAGCAGTACTTC. Protein: CASSWTSGYEQYF. The genes are TRBV6-5 and TRBJ2-7; the match to TRBD2 covers 10 bases. The germline CDR1 and CDR2 sequences are MNHEY and SVGAGI. V lost 4 bases to trimming and J lost 3 bases; unmatched junction nucleotides: 0. The CDR3 is 13 amino acids.

Here the CDR3 DNA reads TGTGCCAGCAGTGAAGTGGGGGGGACAGGGGACCTCCAGAATGAGCAGTTCTTC. Encoded protein: CASSEVGGTGDLQNEQFF. The rearrangement uses TRBV2 and TRBJ2-1; 10 nucleotides align to TRBD1. CDR3 size: 18 residues. Germline lookup yields CDR1 SNHLY and CDR2 FYNNEI. The V segment lost 1 base and the J segment 7 bases; nucleotides outside the gene matches: 13.

The V and J genes are TRBV30 and TRBJ2-5; 11 bases are a match to TRBD2. V was clipped by 2 bases and J by 6 bases; unmatched bases: 5. This CDR3 region has 14 residues. Germline V gene lookup returns CDR1 GTSNPN and CDR2 SVGIG (reference sequence). Here the CDR3 reads CAWSRLAGGQTQYF. DNA of the CDR3: TGTGCCTGGAGTCGGCTAGCGGGGGGTCAGACCCAGTACTTC.

V gene TRBV10-3 combines with J gene TRBJ2-5; a possible D gene is TRBD1 (5 bases). Germline values: CDR1 ENHRY, CDR2 SYGVKD. Deletions cut 3 bases from V and 5 bases from J, with 10 bases between. The CDR3 runs 13 residues. The CDR3 protein is CAISESRAETQYF. DNA for the CDR3: TGTGCCATCAGTGAATCCAGGGCGGAGACCCAGTACTTC.